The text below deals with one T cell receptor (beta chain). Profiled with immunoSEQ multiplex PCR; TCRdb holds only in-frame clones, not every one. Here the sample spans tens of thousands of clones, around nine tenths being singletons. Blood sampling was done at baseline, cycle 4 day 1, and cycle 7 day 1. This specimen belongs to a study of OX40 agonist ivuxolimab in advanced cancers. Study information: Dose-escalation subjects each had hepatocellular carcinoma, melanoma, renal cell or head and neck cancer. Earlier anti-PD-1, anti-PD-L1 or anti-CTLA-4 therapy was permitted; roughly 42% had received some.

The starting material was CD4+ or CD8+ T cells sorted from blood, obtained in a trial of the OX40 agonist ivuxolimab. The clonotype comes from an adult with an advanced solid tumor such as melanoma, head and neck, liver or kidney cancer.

The CDR3 DNA reads as TGTGCCAGCAGTTCCTTGACAGGGGGCCATCAGCCCCAGCATTTT. As protein: CASSSLTGGHQPQHF. The V and J genes are TRBV28 and TRBJ1-5; TRBD1 matches at 10 bases. V lost 4 bases, J lost 5 bases, and 5 bases stayed unmatched. Germline loops: CDR1 MDHEN, CDR2 SYDVKM. CDR3 length: 15 residues.